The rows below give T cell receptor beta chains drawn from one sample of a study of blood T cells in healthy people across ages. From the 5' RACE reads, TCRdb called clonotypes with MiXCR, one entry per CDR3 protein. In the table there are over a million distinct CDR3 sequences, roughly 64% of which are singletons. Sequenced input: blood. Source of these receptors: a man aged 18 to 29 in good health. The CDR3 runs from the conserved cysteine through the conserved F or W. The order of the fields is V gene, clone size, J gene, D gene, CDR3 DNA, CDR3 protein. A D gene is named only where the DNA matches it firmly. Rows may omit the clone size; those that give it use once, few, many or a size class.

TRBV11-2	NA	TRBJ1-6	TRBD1	TGTGCCAGCAGCTCTGGACAGGGCTATTCACCCCTCCACTTT	CASSSGQGYSPLHF
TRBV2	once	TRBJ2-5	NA	TGTGCCAGCAGTGACCCACAGGAAACTGAGGCGGCCCAGTACTTC	CASSDPQETEAAQYF
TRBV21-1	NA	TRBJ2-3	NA	TGTGCCAGCAGCCGAAGGACTAGCGAATTCACAGATACGCAGTATTTT	CASSRRTSEFTDTQYF
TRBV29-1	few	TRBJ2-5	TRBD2	TGCAGCGTTCCGGGACTAGCGATAGAGACCCAGTACTTC	CSVPGLAIETQYF
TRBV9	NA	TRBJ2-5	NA	TGTGCCAGCAGCGTCCCGCGGGGGACCCAGTACTTC	CASSVPRGTQYF
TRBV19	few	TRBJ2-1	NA	TGTGCCAGTAGCTACAGAGCGAGCTCCTACAATGAGCAGTTCTTC	CASSYRASSYNEQFF
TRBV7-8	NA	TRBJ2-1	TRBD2	TGTGCCAGCAGCCCGCCTACTAGCGGGACGGGTAATGAGCAGTTCTTC	CASSPPTSGTGNEQFF
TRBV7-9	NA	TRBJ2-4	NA	TGTGCCAGCAGCGAGGGGGGCGGGGAGCAGTACTTC	CASSEGGGEQYF
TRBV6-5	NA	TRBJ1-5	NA	TGTGCCAGCAGCCTAGACAGGACCAATCAGCCCCAGCATTTT	CASSLDRTNQPQHF
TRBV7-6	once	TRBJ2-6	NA	TGTGCCAGCAGCTTTCCGTGGACTGGGGCCAACGTCCTGACTTTC	CASSFPWTGANVLTF
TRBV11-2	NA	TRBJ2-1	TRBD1	TGTGCCAGCAGCCAATTCACAGGGGGTGAGCAGTTCTTC	CASSQFTGGEQFF
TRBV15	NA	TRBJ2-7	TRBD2	TGTGCCACCAGCAGAGATGGGGCGGGAGCTTGGTACGAGCAGTACTTC	CATSRDGAGAWYEQYF
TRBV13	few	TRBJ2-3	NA	TGTGCCAGCAGCCCCCCCCCACACACAGATACGCAGTATTTT	CASSPPPHTDTQYF
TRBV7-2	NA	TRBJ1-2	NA	TGTGCCAGCAGCTTAGCGCAGGGGCGGCGGGGCTACACCTTC	CASSLAQGRRGYTF
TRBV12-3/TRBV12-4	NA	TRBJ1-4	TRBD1	TGTGCCAGCAGTTTAACAGGGGCAACTAATGAAAAACTGTTTTTT	CASSLTGATNEKLFF
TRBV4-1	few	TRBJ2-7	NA	TGCGCCAGCAGCCAAGAAAGGTTGAGCTCCTACGAGCAGTACTTC	CASSQERLSSYEQYF
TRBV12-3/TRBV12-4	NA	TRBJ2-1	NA	TGTGCCAGCAGTTTTGTCCAGGGTTGGGACAATGAGCAGTTCTTC	CASSFVQGWDNEQFF
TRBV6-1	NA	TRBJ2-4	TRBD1	TGTGCCAGCAGTGCCCGGGACAGGGGATCCGAAAACATTCAGTACTTC	CASSARDRGSENIQYF
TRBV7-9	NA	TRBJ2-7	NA	TGTGCCAGCAGTCCCCAGACAACCGTGCTATTATACGAGCAGTACTTC	CASSPQTTVLLYEQYF
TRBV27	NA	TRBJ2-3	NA	TGTGCCAGACGACCACTTAGGACAGACAAGAGGGATACGCAGTATTTT	CARRPLRTDKRDTQYF
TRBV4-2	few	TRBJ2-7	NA	TGTGCCAGCAGCCAAGCAGAACGGGGGGCGGTCGATGTTGGACAGTACTTC	CASSQAERGAVDVGQYF
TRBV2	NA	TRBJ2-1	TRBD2	TGTGCCAGCTCCGGGACTAGCGGCTTGGGTGGTTACAATGAGCAGTTCTTC	CASSGTSGLGGYNEQFF
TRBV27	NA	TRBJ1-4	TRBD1	TGTGCCAGCAGTTCGCCGGGACAGGGGGCAGGTCGTGAAAAACTGTTTTTT	CASSSPGQGAGREKLFF
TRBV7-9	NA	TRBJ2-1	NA	TGTGCCAGCGGTGACTCTCGAAGCAATGAGCAGTTCTTC	CASGDSRSNEQFF
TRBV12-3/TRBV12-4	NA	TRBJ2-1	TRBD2	TGTGCCGGGACTAGCGGGGGTGCTGATGAGCAGTTCTTC	CAGTSGGADEQFF
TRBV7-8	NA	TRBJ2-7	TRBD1	TGTGCCAGCACCATGCTAGGGACAGGGGGCTACGAGCAGTACTTC	CASTMLGTGGYEQYF
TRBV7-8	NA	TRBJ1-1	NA	TGTGCCAGCAGCTCGGAGGGACGGTTTACTGAAGCTTTCTTT	CASSSEGRFTEAFF
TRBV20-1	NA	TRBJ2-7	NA	TGCAGTGCTGAAGCCGGGACGGGCCTCTACGAGCAGTACTTC	CSAEAGTGLYEQYF
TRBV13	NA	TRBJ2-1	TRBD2	TGTGCCAGCAGCTTCGGCGGGGGGGGAGGCGGTGAGCAGTTCTTC	CASSFGGGGGGEQFF
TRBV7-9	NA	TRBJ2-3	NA	TGTGCCAGCAATACTGTTAGGGAACCGCAGTATTTT	CASNTVREPQYF